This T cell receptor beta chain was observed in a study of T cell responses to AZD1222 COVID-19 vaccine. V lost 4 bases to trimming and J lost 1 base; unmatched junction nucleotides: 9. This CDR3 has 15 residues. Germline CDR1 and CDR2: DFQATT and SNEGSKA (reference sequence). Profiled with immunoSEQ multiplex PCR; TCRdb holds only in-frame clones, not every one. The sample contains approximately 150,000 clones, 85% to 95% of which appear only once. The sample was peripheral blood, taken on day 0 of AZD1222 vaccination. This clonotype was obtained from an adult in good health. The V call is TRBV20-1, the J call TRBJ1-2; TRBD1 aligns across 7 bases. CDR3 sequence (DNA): TGCAGTGCTAATGACTGGGGACAGCTTAACTATGGCTACACCTTC. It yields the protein CSANDWGQLNYGYTF.